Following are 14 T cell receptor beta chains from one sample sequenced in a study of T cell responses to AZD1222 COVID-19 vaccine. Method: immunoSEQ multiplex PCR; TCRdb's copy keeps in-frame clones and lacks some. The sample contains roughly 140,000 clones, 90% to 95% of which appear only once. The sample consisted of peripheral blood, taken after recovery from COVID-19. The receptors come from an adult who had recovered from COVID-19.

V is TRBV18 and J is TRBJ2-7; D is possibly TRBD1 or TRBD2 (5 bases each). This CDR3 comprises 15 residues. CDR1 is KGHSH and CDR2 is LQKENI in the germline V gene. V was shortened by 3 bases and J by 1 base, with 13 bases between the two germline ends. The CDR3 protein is CASSPSGTGSYEQYF. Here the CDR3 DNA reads TGTGCCAGCTCACCCTCCGGGACCGGTTCCTACGAGCAGTACTTC.

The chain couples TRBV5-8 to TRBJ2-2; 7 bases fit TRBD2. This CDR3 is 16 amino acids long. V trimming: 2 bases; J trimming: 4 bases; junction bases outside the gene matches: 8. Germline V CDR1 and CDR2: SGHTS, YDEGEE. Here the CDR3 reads CASSFLAGWGTGELFF. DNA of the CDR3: TGTGCCAGCAGCTTCTTAGCGGGCTGGGGCACCGGGGAGCTGTTTTTT.

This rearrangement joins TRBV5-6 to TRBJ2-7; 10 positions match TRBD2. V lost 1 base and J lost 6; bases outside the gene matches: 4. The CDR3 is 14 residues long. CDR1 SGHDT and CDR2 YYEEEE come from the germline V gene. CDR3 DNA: TGTGCCAGCAGCTTGCCGGGACTAGCGTCCGAGCAGTACTTC. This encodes CASSLPGLASEQYF.

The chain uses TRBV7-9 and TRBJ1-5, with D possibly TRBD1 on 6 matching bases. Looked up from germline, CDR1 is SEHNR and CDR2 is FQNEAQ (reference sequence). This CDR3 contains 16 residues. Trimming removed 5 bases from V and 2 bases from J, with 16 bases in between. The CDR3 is CASSPGTGNRNQPQHF. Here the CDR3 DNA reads TGTGCCAGCAGCCCCGGCACAGGGAACCGCAATCAGCCCCAGCATTTT.

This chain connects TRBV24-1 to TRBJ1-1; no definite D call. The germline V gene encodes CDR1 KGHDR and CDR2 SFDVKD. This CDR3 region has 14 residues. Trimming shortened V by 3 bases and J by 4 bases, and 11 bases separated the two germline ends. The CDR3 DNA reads TGTGCCACCAGTGATACCCAACGTGGCACTGAAGCTTTCTTT. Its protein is CATSDTQRGTEAFF.

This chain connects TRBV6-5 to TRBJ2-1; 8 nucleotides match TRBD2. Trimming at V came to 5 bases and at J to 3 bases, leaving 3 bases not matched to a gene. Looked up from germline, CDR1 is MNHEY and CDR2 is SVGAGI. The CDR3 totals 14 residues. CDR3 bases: TGTGCCAGCAGTACTAGCGGTGACTACAATGAGCAGTTCTTC. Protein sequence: CASSTSGDYNEQFF.

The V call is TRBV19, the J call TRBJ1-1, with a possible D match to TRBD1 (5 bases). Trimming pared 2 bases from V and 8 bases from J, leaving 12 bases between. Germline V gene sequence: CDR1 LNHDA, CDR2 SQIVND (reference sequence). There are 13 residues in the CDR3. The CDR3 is CASSIKVRGEAFF. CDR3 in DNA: TGTGCCAGTAGTATAAAAGTGCGGGGGGAAGCTTTCTTT. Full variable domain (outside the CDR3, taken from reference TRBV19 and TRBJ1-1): DGGITQSPKYLFRKEGQNVTLSCEQNLNHDAMYWYRQDPGQGLRLIYYSQIVNDFQKGDIAEGYSVSREKKESFPLTVTSAQKNPTAFYLCASSIKVRGEAFFGQGTRLTVV.

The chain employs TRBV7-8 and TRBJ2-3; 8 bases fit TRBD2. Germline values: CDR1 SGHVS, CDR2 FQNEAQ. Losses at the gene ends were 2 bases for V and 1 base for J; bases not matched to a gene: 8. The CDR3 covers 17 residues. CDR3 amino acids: CASSLRRGVRGTDTQYF. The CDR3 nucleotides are TGTGCCAGCAGCTTAAGGCGGGGGGTCCGGGGCACAGATACGCAGTATTTT.

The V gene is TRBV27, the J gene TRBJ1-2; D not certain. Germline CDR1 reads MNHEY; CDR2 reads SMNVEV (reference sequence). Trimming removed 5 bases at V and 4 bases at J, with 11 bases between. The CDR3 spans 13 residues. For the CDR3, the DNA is TGTGCCAGCAGTGGATCCTGGAGCTATGGCTACACCTTC. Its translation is CASSGSWSYGYTF.

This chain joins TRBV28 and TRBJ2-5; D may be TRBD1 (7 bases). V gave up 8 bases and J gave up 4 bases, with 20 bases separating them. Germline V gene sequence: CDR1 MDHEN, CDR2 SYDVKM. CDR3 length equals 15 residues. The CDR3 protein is CASHSRDRNIETQYF. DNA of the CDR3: TGTGCCAGCCATTCGCGGGACAGAAATATAGAGACCCAGTACTTC.

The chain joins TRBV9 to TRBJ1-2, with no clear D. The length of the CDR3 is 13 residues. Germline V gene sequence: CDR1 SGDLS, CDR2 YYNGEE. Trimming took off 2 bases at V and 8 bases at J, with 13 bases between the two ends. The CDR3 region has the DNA TGTGCCAGCAGCGTGGGCGGCTTTGGCGGCTACACCTTC. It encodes CASSVGGFGGYTF.

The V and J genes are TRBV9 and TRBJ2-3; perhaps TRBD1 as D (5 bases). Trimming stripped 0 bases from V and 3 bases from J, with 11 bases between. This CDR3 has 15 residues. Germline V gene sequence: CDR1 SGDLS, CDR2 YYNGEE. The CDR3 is CASSVGWGGTDTQYF. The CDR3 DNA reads TGTGCCAGCAGCGTAGGGTGGGGCGGAACAGATACGCAGTATTTT.

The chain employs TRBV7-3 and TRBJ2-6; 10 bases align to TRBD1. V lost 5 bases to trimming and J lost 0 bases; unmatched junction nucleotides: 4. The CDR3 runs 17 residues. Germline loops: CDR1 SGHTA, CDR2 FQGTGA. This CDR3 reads CASSRTGGYSGANVLTF. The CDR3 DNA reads TGTGCCAGCAGCCGGACAGGGGGATACTCTGGGGCCAACGTCCTGACTTTC.

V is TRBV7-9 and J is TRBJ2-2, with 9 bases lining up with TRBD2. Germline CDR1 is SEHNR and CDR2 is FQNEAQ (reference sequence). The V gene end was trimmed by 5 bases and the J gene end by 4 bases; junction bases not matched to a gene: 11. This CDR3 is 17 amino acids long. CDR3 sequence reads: CASSPSVSGRGTGELFF. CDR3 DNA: TGTGCCAGCAGCCCCAGCGTTAGCGGGAGAGGCACCGGGGAGCTGTTTTTT.